Listed here is a single TCR beta chain. Libraries were prepared by immunoSEQ multiplex PCR; TCRdb keeps only in-frame clonotypes and omits some of them. The sample contains 25,000 to 30,000 clones, 70% to 90% of which appear only once. The V gene end was trimmed by 0 bases and the J gene end by 5 bases; junction bases not matched to a gene: 2. Per germline, CDR1 SGHNT and CDR2 YYREEE (reference sequence). The length of the CDR3 is 14 residues. The data were obtained in a study of tumor-infiltrating lymphocytes in localized non-small cell lung cancer. Overall study context: Several tumor histologies, both smoking statuses, and some post-neoadjuvant chemotherapy samples were included.

The receptor was derived from a human donor with non-small cell lung cancer. The V call is TRBV5-4, the J call TRBJ2-3, with 8 bases aligning to TRBD2. Source material: lung tumor tissue. The CDR3 is CASSLGSGEDTQYF. The CDR3 region has the DNA TGTGCCAGCAGCTTGGGTAGCGGGGAAGATACGCAGTATTTT.